This TCR beta chain was documented in a study of breast tumors, draining lymph nodes, adjacent tissues. This clonotype was counted at least ten times. Looked up from germline, CDR1 is SGHAT and CDR2 is FQNNGV. The V gene lost 1 base and the J gene lost 4 bases, with 6 bases spanning the gap. CDR3 length: 13 amino acids. Breast cancer patients provided tissue from their axillary draining lymph nodes. TCRdb reprocessed the multiplex PCR reads with MiXCR, giving one entry per CDR3 protein. The sample lists around 250,000 distinct CDR3 sequences, 34% occurring once. This TCR was recovered from a female donor with breast cancer. Some clones in this sample may be carry-over from other donors' samples. Sequencing was performed on axillary lymph node tissue. V gene TRBV11-2 combines with J gene TRBJ2-3; D is undetermined. The CDR3 spells CASSLARSDTQYF. In nucleotides, the CDR3 is TGTGCCAGCAGCTTAGCCCGCTCAGATACGCAGTATTTT. The whole variable domain, remainder taken from reference TRBV11-2 and TRBJ2-3, is EAGVAQSPRYKIIEKRQSVAFWCNPISGHATLYWYQQILGQGPKLLIQFQNNGVVDDSQLPKDRFSAERLKGVDSTLKIQPAKLEDSAVYLCASSLARSDTQYFGPGTRLTVL.